This T cell receptor (beta chain) was documented in a study of cytomegalovirus exposure and HLA in healthy donors. The PCR contained 60 Vbeta and 13 Jbeta primers. Generated by immunoSEQ multiplex PCR, the TCRdb table keeps only in-frame clones and is missing some. The sample records 180,000 or so clones, more than 75% being singletons. The CDR3 has 16 residues. Trimming shortened V by 2 bases and J by 8 bases, and 21 bases separated the two germline ends. Germline assignment: CDR1 MGHDK and CDR2 SYGVNS. Specimen: PBMCs. The rearrangement links TRBV25-1 to TRBJ1-2; D may be TRBD1 (5 bases). This receptor was taken from a woman aged 45-59 years in good health and CMV-seropositive. The CDR3 loop is CASSEGAGRPSGGYTF. The CDR3 nucleotides are TGTGCCAGCAGTGAAGGGGCAGGGCGCCCGTCTGGGGGCTACACCTTC.